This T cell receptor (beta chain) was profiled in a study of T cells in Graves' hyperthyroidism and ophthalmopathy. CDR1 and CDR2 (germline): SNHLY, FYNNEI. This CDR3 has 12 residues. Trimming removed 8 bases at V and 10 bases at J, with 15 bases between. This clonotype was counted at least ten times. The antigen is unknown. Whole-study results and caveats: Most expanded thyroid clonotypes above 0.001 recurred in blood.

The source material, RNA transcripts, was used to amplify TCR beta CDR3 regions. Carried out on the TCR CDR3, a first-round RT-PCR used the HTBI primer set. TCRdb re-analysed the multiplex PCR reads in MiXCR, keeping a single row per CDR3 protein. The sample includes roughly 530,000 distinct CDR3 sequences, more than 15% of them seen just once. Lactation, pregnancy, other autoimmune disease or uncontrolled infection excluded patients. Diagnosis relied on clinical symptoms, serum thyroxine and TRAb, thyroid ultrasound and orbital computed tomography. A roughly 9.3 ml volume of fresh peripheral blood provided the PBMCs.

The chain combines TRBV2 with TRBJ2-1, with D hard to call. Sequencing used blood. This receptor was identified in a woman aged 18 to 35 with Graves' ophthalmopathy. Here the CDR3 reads CASGWLATEQFF. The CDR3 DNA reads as TGTGCCAGCGGGTGGTTGGCTACCGAGCAGTTCTTC.